This paragraph covers one T cell receptor beta chain sequence. The sample is drawn from a study of blood T cell repertoires in COVID-19. This CDR3 is 11 amino acids long. V was shortened by 0 bases and J by 4 bases, with 4 bases between the two germline ends. CDR1 and CDR2 from the germline V gene are GTSNPN and SVGIG (reference sequence). Libraries were prepared by immunoSEQ multiplex PCR; TCRdb keeps only in-frame clonotypes and omits some of them. The sample consists of fewer than 450,000 clones, about 90% of them appearing once. The sequenced material came from PBMCs or T cells enriched from blood (not recorded which). This sequence joins TRBV30 and TRBJ2-7; D gene uncertain. This receptor was taken from a man in his late teens or twenties who had recovered from COVID-19. The CDR3, as DNA: TGTGCCTGGAGTGTCTTATACGAGCAGTACTTC. The encoded protein is CAWSVLYEQYF.